One T cell receptor (beta chain) is described in this entry. There is no known antigen for this receptor. No base qualities exist here, and no much larger clone lies one base off it. This specimen comes from a study of blood T cell repertoires in COVID-19 (TCRdb year 2020). Notes on the research overall: Samples from collaborators originated in the United States, Italy and Spain and spanned both the acute and convalescent phases of COVID-19. The prospective study material was composed of cDNA or gDNA derived from T cells, B-cell-depleted T cells, or PBMCs. Subjects who had been exposed to COVID-19, were actively infected with it, or had recovered from it provided the deeply sampled blood TCRbeta repertoires that made up the dataset. The repertoires were released in a freely available public database meant as a resource for research on the immune response to SARS-CoV-2. Samples were obtained from the ongoing ImmuneRACE study (first 160 participants) and from some 1,300 subjects provided by 6 global collaborators. Nearly every sample came with metadata listing a de-identified subject ID, COVID-19 status, age in years and sex. Where available, HLA class I and class II types were obtained from metadata supplied by the sample provider rather than from assay-based typing.

Counted from cysteine to phenylalanine, this CDR3 has 14 amino acids. The read is trimmed to its CDR3 DNA, 42 bases read in frame from base 1. Taken from the germline V gene, the CDR1 and CDR2 loops are SGHVS and FQNEAQ. Between the V and J ends, shortened by 1 base and 5 bases respectively, the junction contains 12 bases. Whole blood was collected in K2EDTA tubes by collaborating institutions according to the institutions' own protocols. Collaborator samples were shipped for TCRbeta analysis as frozen whole blood, isolated PBMCs, or DNA extracted from either sample type. TCRbeta CDR3 regions were amplified from genomic DNA by means of the immunoSEQ Assay, a bias-controlled multiplex PCR. Under the source paper's analysis protocol: Nucleated cell counts per sample were estimated from amplification of reference gene primers within the assay. Sequence reads were collapsed and filtered to measure the absolute abundance of every unique TCRbeta CDR3 rearrangement. For each sample, productive Simpson clonality was calculated by taking the square root of Simpson's diversity index across productive rearrangements. As stored in TCRdb, this immuneACCESS dataset retains in-frame rearrangements with V and J assigned. A fraction of the clones does not appear; measured against another copy, unresolved V genes explain less than half of the discrepancy, and the remainder lacks a known reason. The V and J calls and clone size come from that table; D and trimming were worked out from the DNA. Across this sample there are around 230,000 clones, with more than 85% seen only once. The leading ten clones occupy less than 0.75% of the sample.

The paper as a whole reports these results and caveats: The amount of clinical and demographic metadata varied by source and participant and was provided uncurated.

Recombination connected TRBV7-8 to TRBJ2-7; the D gene identity is not certain. The sequencing sample was made of peripheral blood. The clonotype comes from a man aged 35 to 55 with acute or convalescent COVID-19. The nucleotides read TGTGCCAGCAGCTTAGAAGCGAGCAATGACGAGCAGTACTTC. This yields the protein CASSLEASNDEQYF. The full variable domain, completed from the reference TRBV7-8 and TRBJ2-7 proteins outside the CDR3, reads GAGVSQSPRYKVAKRGQDVALRCDPISGHVSLFWYQQALGQGPEFLTYFQNEAQLDKSGLPSDRFFAERPEGSVSTLKIQRTQQEDSAVYLCASSLEASNDEQYFGPGTRLTVT.